The clone carrying this TCR beta chain was seen at least ten times. The antigen is unknown. This entry is derived from a study of blood T cells in healthy people across ages. A second about 6 to 11 cycle PCR used barcoded and J-beta primers. TCRdb re-derived calls from the 5' RACE reads in MiXCR, one entry per CDR3 protein. This table holds roughly 1.7 million distinct CDR3 sequences, about 31% found once. Broader study findings: The fall in TCR beta diversity per million T cells was roughly linear with age. Unsorted PBMC input precluded a conclusive naive versus antigen-experienced comparison.

Per germline, CDR1 MNHEY and CDR2 SVGEGT. V lost 6 bases to trimming and J lost 8 bases, with 25 bases between them. The CDR3 consists of 16 residues. The chain recombines TRBV6-2 or TRBV6-3 with TRBJ1-2; a weak D match, TRBD1 (6 bases). Sequences were obtained from blood. This clonotype was sampled from a woman in her 30s in good health. CDR3 nucleotides: TGTGCCAGCAGACCCCCTCCAGGGGACGGACTACTAGGCTACACCTTC. It yields the protein CASRPPPGDGLLGYTF.